The next 29 T cell receptor beta chains were all read from a single sample in a study of OX40 agonist ivuxolimab in advanced cancers. Library creation used the immunoSEQ multiplex PCR assay. In TCRdb, the immuneACCESS table is reduced to in-frame sequences with V and J assigned. These tables do not hold every clone; where another copy was compared, an unresolved V gene accounts for under half, and the others remain unexplained. The sample has around 60,000 clones on record, roughly 90% of them singletons. The top ten clonotypes cover more than 15% of the sample. Material: CD4+ or CD8+ T cells sorted from blood, obtained in a trial of the OX40 agonist ivuxolimab. The source is an adult with an advanced solid tumor such as melanoma, head and neck, liver or kidney cancer.

This sequence joins TRBV12-5 and TRBJ2-3; 7 bases line up with TRBD2. V shed 6 bases, J shed 2 bases, and the junction held 2 bases outside the gene matches. Germline V gene data show CDR1 as LGHNT and CDR2 as FRNRAP. This CDR3 comprises 13 residues. Written as DNA, the CDR3 is TGTGCTAGTGGCGGGAGGTTCACAGATACGCAGTATTTT. Residues: CASGGRFTDTQYF.

V and J are TRBV19 and TRBJ2-7, with 13 bases lining up with TRBD2. With V trimmed by 5 bases and J by 0 bases, 4 bases remained unmatched. CDR3 length: 16 residues. The germline V gene has CDR1 LNHDA and CDR2 SQIVND (reference sequence). The CDR3 DNA reads as TGTGCCAGTAGTGTCCGGACTAGCGGGAGCTCCTACGAGCAGTACTTC. Translated: CASSVRTSGSSYEQYF.

The chain recombines TRBV21-1 with TRBJ1-5; TRBD1 is the table's D call and was not checked against the DNA. TRBV21-1 is a recognized pseudogene. CDR3 length: 16 residues. The CDR3 reads CASSKHRGPGNQPQHF. CDR3 coding DNA: TGTGCCAGCAGCAAGCACAGGGGGCCAGGCAATCAGCCCCAGCATTTT.

The chain employs TRBV28 and TRBJ2-7; the D call may be TRBD1 or TRBD2 (6 bases each). CDR1 is MDHEN and CDR2 is SYDVKM in the germline V gene. V was trimmed by 8 bases and J by 2 bases, leaving 19 bases between them. This CDR3 comprises 15 residues. CDR3 bases: TGTGCCAGCTTTTCGATTGGAGGGGGAACCTACGAGCAGTACTTC. This codes for CASFSIGGGTYEQYF.

The gene calls are TRBV10-2 and TRBJ1-2; TRBD1 aligns across 8 bases. The CDR3 spans 12 residues. V was pared by 8 bases and J by 4 bases, with 3 bases of the junction left unmatched. Germline V gives CDR1 WSHSY, CDR2 SAAADI. The CDR3 here is CASGQGGYGYTF. DNA for the CDR3: TGCGCCAGCGGACAGGGCGGCTATGGCTACACCTTC.

V usage is TRBV28 and J usage is TRBJ1-5, with unresolved D. The CDR3 is 11 amino acids. Trimming took 4 bases from V and 4 from J, leaving 2 bases between them. Germline assignment: CDR1 MDHEN and CDR2 SYDVKM. CDR3 region: CASSWNQPQHF. CDR3 DNA sequence: TGTGCCAGCAGTTGGAATCAGCCCCAGCATTTT. Combining the CDR3 with reference TRBV28 and TRBJ1-5 gives the whole variable domain DVKVTQSSRYLVKRTGEKVFLECVQDMDHENMFWYRQDPGLGLRLIYFSYDVKMKEKGDIPEGYSVSREKKERFSLILESASTNQTSMYLCASSWNQPQHFGDGTRLSIL.

V usage is TRBV10-1 and J usage is TRBJ2-2; 8 bases map to TRBD2. The CDR3 loop spans 16 amino acids. Germline CDR1 and CDR2: WNHNN and SYGVQD (reference sequence). V lost 2 bases to trimming and J lost 6 bases; unmatched junction nucleotides: 8. In DNA, the CDR3 is TGCGCCAGCAGTGAGGTTCCAGCGGGAGTATCCGGGGAGCTGTTTTTT. Protein: CASSEVPAGVSGELFF.

The chain links TRBV6-5 to TRBJ2-7; TRBD1 agrees at 8 bases. Germline lookup yields CDR1 MNHEY and CDR2 SVGAGI. Trimming at V came to 5 bases and at J to 5 bases, leaving 8 bases not matched to a gene. The CDR3 totals 14 residues. The CDR3 DNA sequence: TGTGCCAGCAGTCCCAGGACAGGGTCCCACGAGCAGTACTTC. Translating it yields CASSPRTGSHEQYF.

The gene calls are TRBV19 and TRBJ2-3, with D unclear. The CDR3 has 15 residues. The V gene's germline CDR1 is LNHDA and CDR2 SQIVND (reference sequence). V was clipped by 5 bases and J by 1 base, with 13 bases between them. CDR3 sequence (DNA): TGTGCCAGTAGTGGAATTGGTGTCGGCACAGATACGCAGTATTTT. Encoded protein: CASSGIGVGTDTQYF.

This clone has just a few counts. The chain combines TRBV6-5 with TRBJ1-2; unclear D gene. Germline lookup yields CDR1 MNHEY and CDR2 SVGAGI. V lost 2 bases and J 4 bases, leaving 14 bases between the germline ends. The CDR3 has 15 amino acids. The CDR3 spells CASSYDDGYRYGYTF. The CDR3 DNA follows: TGTGCCAGCAGTTACGACGACGGGTACCGCTATGGCTACACCTTC.

The V and J genes are TRBV19 and TRBJ2-1; 8 positions agree with TRBD2. The length of the CDR3 is 17 residues. With 6 bases clipped from V and 1 base from J, the junction kept 11 bases outside the gene matches. Germline V gives CDR1 LNHDA, CDR2 SQIVND (reference sequence). The chain's CDR3 is CASSQSSSGVSYNEQFF. The CDR3 coding sequence is TGTGCCAGTAGCCAATCCAGTAGCGGGGTGTCCTACAATGAGCAGTTCTTC.

V usage is TRBV30 and J usage is TRBJ1-2, with D perhaps TRBD1 (6 bases). The CDR3 has 15 amino acids. Germline CDR1 reads GTSNPN; CDR2 reads SVGIG (reference sequence). V lost 1 base, J lost 5 bases, and 17 bases lay in between. The CDR3 coding sequence is TGTGCCTGGAGTGCACCCTTTCGACAGGATTATGGCTACACCTTC. This sequence encodes CAWSAPFRQDYGYTF.

This clone was counted only a few times. This chain joins TRBV6-6 and TRBJ1-1; TRBD1 might be the D (6 bases). CDR3 length: 15 residues. Per the germline V gene, CDR1 is MNHNY and CDR2 is SVGAGI (reference sequence). V was clipped by 0 bases and J by 1 base, with 9 bases between them. CDR3 in amino acids: CASSYSTGRNTEAFF. The CDR3 DNA is TGTGCCAGCAGTTACTCAACAGGGCGGAACACTGAAGCTTTCTTT.

This chain connects TRBV9 to TRBJ2-1, with 11 positions matching TRBD1. The trim removed 3 bases at V and 3 bases at J, leaving 2 bases unmatched. Germline V gives CDR1 SGDLS, CDR2 YYNGEE. The CDR3 covers 15 residues. Written as DNA, the CDR3 is TGTGCCAGCAGCGCCGGGACAGGGGGCTACAATGAGCAGTTCTTC. It translates to CASSAGTGGYNEQFF.

This chain uses TRBV19 with TRBJ1-5; 7 bases align to TRBD1. Losses at the gene ends were 5 bases for V and 0 bases for J; bases not matched to a gene: 7. Germline V gene data show CDR1 as LNHDA and CDR2 as SQIVND (reference sequence). The CDR3 spans 16 residues. Here the CDR3 reads CASSAGQIHSNQPQHF. CDR3 in DNA: TGTGCCAGTAGTGCGGGACAGATACATAGCAATCAGCCCCAGCATTTT. Full variable domain (missing parts from reference TRBV19 and TRBJ1-5): DGGITQSPKYLFRKEGQNVTLSCEQNLNHDAMYWYRQDPGQGLRLIYYSQIVNDFQKGDIAEGYSVSREKKESFPLTVTSAQKNPTAFYLCASSAGQIHSNQPQHFGDGTRLSIL.

The V and J genes are TRBV5-1 and TRBJ2-5; perhaps TRBD2 as D (5 bases). This CDR3 has 15 amino acids. Germline assignment: CDR1 SGHRS and CDR2 YFSETQ. Trimming stripped 1 base from V and 2 bases from J, with 12 bases between. The CDR3 region has the DNA TGCGCCAGCAGCTTGTTAGGAGGTACACAAGAGACCCAGTACTTC. Amino acids: CASSLLGGTQETQYF. The full variable domain, rest sourced from reference TRBV5-1 and TRBJ2-5, is KAGVTQTPRYLIKTRGQQVTLSCSPISGHRSVSWYQQTPGQGLQFLFEYFSETQRNKGNFPGRFSGRQFSNSRSEMNVSTLELGDSALYLCASSLLGGTQETQYFGPGTRLLVL.

The V gene is TRBV7-3, the J gene TRBJ1-1; D call uncertain. This CDR3 region has 14 residues. Germline V gene data show CDR1 as SGHTA and CDR2 as FQGTGA. Trimming took off 1 base at V and 1 base at J, with 7 bases between the two ends. CDR3 region: CASSLNPANTEAFF. The CDR3 coding sequence is TGTGCCAGCAGCTTAAACCCAGCGAACACTGAAGCTTTCTTT.

This sequence joins TRBV28 and TRBJ2-5; 8 positions match TRBD1. The assigned J gene may be wrong: the sequence end matches TRBJ2-7 better. Germline V gives CDR1 MDHEN, CDR2 SYDVKM. The CDR3 contains 14 residues. CDR3 sequence reads: CATEGQVGTYEQYF. The CDR3 DNA sequence: TGTGCCACCGAGGGACAGGTGGGAACCTACGAGCAGTACTTC.

The V and J genes are TRBV5-1 and TRBJ1-1; the match to TRBD1 covers 7 bases. With 1 base clipped from V and 3 bases from J, the junction kept 3 bases outside the gene matches. In germline, CDR1 is SGHRS, CDR2 YFSETQ. The CDR3 spans 14 residues. CDR3 in DNA: TGCGCCAGCAGCTTGTCAGGGGGTTACACTGAAGCTTTCTTT. Residues: CASSLSGGYTEAFF.

The chain links TRBV4-1 to TRBJ2-3; 7 nucleotides line up with TRBD2. V dropped 0 bases and J dropped 1; count of bases not matched to a gene: 1. The CDR3 is made up of 15 amino acids. Germline CDR1 is MGHRA and CDR2 is YSYEKL. The CDR3 DNA reads TGCGCCAGCAGCCAAGAGGGGGGGGGCACAGATACGCAGTATTTT. Translation gives CASSQEGGGTDTQYF.

The gene calls are TRBV29-1 and TRBJ2-5; TRBD2 might be the D (6 bases). CDR1 and CDR2 from the germline V gene are SQVTM and ANQGSEA. The CDR3 runs 12 residues. Trimming cost V 4 bases and J 9 bases, with 15 bases left between them. The CDR3 DNA follows: TGCAGCGTTGGGGGACTCCAGTCGGCCCAGTACTTC. Protein: CSVGGLQSAQYF.

The chain recombines TRBV19 with TRBJ2-7; 9 bases map to TRBD2. Germline lookup yields CDR1 LNHDA and CDR2 SQIVND (reference sequence). This CDR3 has 14 residues. Trimming removed 6 bases from V and 6 bases from J; junction bases left unmatched: 9. CDR3 nucleotides: TGTGCCAGTAGCTTAGCGGGAGCTCCCTTCGAGCAGTACTTC. Translation gives CASSLAGAPFEQYF.

Regarding this clone: A read error may account for a junction end that differs from germline. The chain employs TRBV18 and TRBJ2-7; 8 nucleotides agree with TRBD1. Germline V lookup: CDR1 KGHSH, CDR2 LQKENI. CDR3 length equals 14 residues. CDR3 sequence reads: CASSPRQGTYEQYF. CDR3 coding DNA: TGTGCCAGCTCCCCACGACAGGGGACCTACGAGCAGTACTTC.

This clone was seen a single time. This sequence joins TRBV6-5 and TRBJ2-7; possible D gene TRBD1, 6 bases. The V gene's germline CDR1 is MNHEY and CDR2 SVGAGI. CDR3 length: 13 amino acids. Trimming stripped 6 bases from V and 3 bases from J, with 12 bases between. The CDR3 DNA sequence: TGTGCCAGCAGCCCAGGACAGTTCTACGAGCAGTACTTC. Amino acid sequence: CASSPGQFYEQYF.

This rearrangement joins TRBV7-6 to TRBJ2-5, with 8 bases lining up with TRBD1. Trimming removed 0 bases from V and 5 bases from J; junction bases left unmatched: 5. The germline V gene encodes CDR1 SGHVS and CDR2 FNYEAQ. The CDR3 runs 15 residues. CDR3 DNA sequence: TGTGCCAGCAGCTTAGCCGGGACAGGAGGGGAGACCCAGTACTTC. Its protein is CASSLAGTGGETQYF.

The chain is built from TRBV7-3 and TRBJ2-7, with D unresolved. V was clipped by 2 bases and J by 5 bases, with 13 bases between them. From germline, CDR1 is SGHTA and CDR2 FQGTGA. The CDR3 is made up of 14 amino acids. The DNA of the CDR3 is TGTGCCAGCAGCTTAGTTCTGGGGTCACACGAGCAGTACTTC. This codes for CASSLVLGSHEQYF.

The rearrangement links TRBV7-6 to TRBJ2-2; D uncertain. V was cut by 7 bases and J by 0 bases, with 9 bases left in between. Germline lookup yields CDR1 SGHVS and CDR2 FNYEAQ. The CDR3 consists of 14 residues. The CDR3: CASKQSSNTGELFF. CDR3 nucleotide sequence: TGTGCCAGCAAACAGAGCTCGAACACCGGGGAGCTGTTTTTT.

V gene TRBV7-9 combines with J gene TRBJ2-6; D is unclear. CDR1 and CDR2 from the germline V gene are SEHNR and FQNEAQ (reference sequence). The CDR3 loop spans 15 amino acids. With 7 bases removed from V and 1 base from J, the gap between germline ends came to 11 bases. In nucleotides, the CDR3 is TGTGCCAGCAACCTCGGCCCATCTGGGGCCAACGTCCTGACTTTC. Translated, it gives CASNLGPSGANVLTF.

The chain uses TRBV19 and TRBJ1-5; no clear D gene. This CDR3 has 14 residues. Germline loops: CDR1 LNHDA, CDR2 SQIVND (reference sequence). Trimming cost V 6 bases and J 2 bases, with 11 bases left between them. This CDR3 is CASSTQDGNQPQHF. The CDR3, as DNA: TGTGCCAGTAGCACTCAAGACGGCAATCAGCCCCAGCATTTT.